Listed here is a single TCR beta chain. The antigen is undetermined. The data originate from a study of a mutant IDH1 vaccine in newly diagnosed glioma. As for time point: week 11, during vaccination. Each vaccine dose was 300 ug of mutant IDH1 20-mer peptide, with topical imiquimod. There were new WHO grade 3 or 4 astrocytomas in the donors, and these were IDH1-mutant and ATRX-lost. The germline CDR1 and CDR2 sequences are MNHNS and SASEGT. The CDR3 contains 15 residues. Between the trimmed V and J ends, which lost 0 bases and 1 base, there was a span of 9 bases. The repertoire was sequenced with immunoSEQ multiplex PCR; TCRdb's copy has only in-frame clones and lacks some. The table includes under 40,000 clones, 75% to 85% detected once.

This chain connects TRBV6-1 to TRBJ1-1; D unclear. Source: PBMCs, taken from a glioma patient whose treatment included an IDH1 peptide vaccine. This TCR was sampled from a man aged 25 to 45 with glioma. DNA of the CDR3: TGTGCCAGCAGTGAAGCGCGCCAGCCGAACACTGAAGCTTTCTTT. Translating gives CASSEARQPNTEAFF.